The 14 T cell receptor beta chains listed next were all sequenced from one sample in a study of CD8+CD57+ T cells in acquired aplastic anemia. Genomic DNA served as template for TCR beta VDJ and CDR3 profiling. TCRdb reprocessed the reads via MiXCR and lists one record per CDR3 protein. This table holds just over 400,000 distinct CDR3 sequences, roughly 64% found once. Sample: sorted CD4+, CD8+, or CD8+CD57+ T cells (not recorded which) from PBMCs. The receptors were gathered from a human donor in good health, serving as a control.

This chain joins TRBV12-5 and TRBJ2-2; D uncertain. V was cut by 5 bases and J by 1 base, with 11 bases left in between. Germline lookup yields CDR1 LGHNT and CDR2 FRNRAP. This CDR3 region has 15 residues. This CDR3 reads CASGAVARNTGELFF. In DNA, the CDR3 is TGTGCTAGTGGTGCAGTTGCCCGGAACACCGGGGAGCTGTTTTTT.

The rearrangement uses TRBV15 and TRBJ1-2; the D is unclear. CDR1 is LNHNV and CDR2 is YYDKDF in the germline V gene (reference sequence). The V end was cut by 1 base, the J end by 3 bases, with 15 bases between. The CDR3 has 16 residues. Here the CDR3 reads CATSRGVQKRDYGYTF. The DNA for the CDR3 is TGTGCCACCAGCAGAGGGGTACAGAAGAGAGACTATGGCTACACCTTC.

The chain is built from TRBV29-1 and TRBJ2-5, with D possibly TRBD2 on 7 matching bases. The DNA end favors TRBJ2-1, so the J call may be wrong. Germline V lookup: CDR1 SQVTM, CDR2 ANQGSEA. The CDR3 sequence is 12 residues long. CDR3 nucleotide sequence: TGCAGCGTTGAAAGGGGGGGAGAGACCCAGTTCTTC. Translation: CSVERGGETQFF.

As for this clonotype: At one end, the junction sequence differs from germline, possibly due to a read error. The chain carries TRBV7-7 and TRBJ2-7, with 9 bases aligning to TRBD1. The CDR3 runs 14 residues. Germline V gene lookup returns CDR1 SSHAT and CDR2 FNYEAQ (reference sequence). The chain's CDR3 is CASSLAGQGFSPSF. DNA for the CDR3: TGTGCCAGCAGTTTGGCGGGACAGGGATTCAGCCCCAGCTTC.

In this sample, this clonotype turned up many times. The chain links TRBV10-3 to TRBJ1-2; a weak D match, TRBD1 (6 bases). The germline V gene has CDR1 ENHRY and CDR2 SYGVKD. V lost 7 bases to trimming and J lost 7 bases, with 19 bases between them. This CDR3 spans 14 amino acids. CDR3 region: CAITTEAGASGYTF. The CDR3 nucleotides are TGTGCCATCACCACCGAGGCGGGGGCGAGTGGCTACACCTTC.

This sequence joins TRBV20-1 and TRBJ2-1; no clear D. From germline, CDR1 is DFQATT and CDR2 SNEGSKA (reference sequence). This CDR3 contains 11 residues. V lost 5 bases to trimming and J lost 4 bases, with 6 bases between them. CDR3 coding DNA: TGCAGTGCTGGGCTGTACAATGAGCAGTTCTTC. This sequence encodes CSAGLYNEQFF.

This clonotype has a handful of counts. At one end, the junction sequence differs from germline, possibly due to a read error. The chain is built from TRBV19 and TRBJ1-1, with D hard to call. Germline-derived CDR1 and CDR2 are LNHDA and SQIVND (reference sequence). This CDR3 is built from 12 residues. The CDR3 sequence: CASSVGNAEAFF. CDR3 nucleotide sequence: TGTGCCAGTAGTGTAGGGAACGCTGAAGCTTTCTTT.

This clonotype was detected ten times or more. V gene TRBV29-1 combines with J gene TRBJ2-5, with unresolved D. V was shortened by 7 bases and J by 0 bases, with 15 bases between the two germline ends. The V gene's germline CDR1 is SQVTM and CDR2 ANQGSEA. The CDR3 consists of 14 residues. Here the CDR3 DNA reads TGCAGCGGTGAGGTCGAGAGTAACCAAGAGACCCAGTACTTC. Translation gives CSGEVESNQETQYF.

A remark on this clonotype: One end of the junction fails to match germline, which may point to a read error. V is TRBV5-1 and J is TRBJ2-7, with D possibly TRBD2 on 7 matching bases. This CDR3 has 16 amino acids. Per the germline V gene, CDR1 is SGHRS and CDR2 is YFSETQ. CDR3 sequence reads: CASSFGGGRTRYEQYF. Written as DNA, the CDR3 is TGTGCCAGCAGCTTCGGCGGGGGCCGGACCCGGTACGAGCAGTACTTC.

The chain recombines TRBV7-8 with TRBJ1-1, with no clear D. The V gene lost 5 bases and the J gene lost 14 bases, with 27 bases spanning the gap. This CDR3 region has 15 residues. Looked up from germline, CDR1 is SGHVS and CDR2 is FQNEAQ. DNA of the CDR3: TGTGCCAGCAGCGTGCGCGTCCCGTGGTACACTGAAGAGTTCTTT. It codes for CASSVRVPWYTEEFF.

A note on this clonotype: Lacking the conserved final phenylalanine or tryptophan, this CDR3 likely reflects a read error. The rearrangement links TRBV7-2 to TRBJ1-5; 7 bases map to TRBD1. Germline values: CDR1 SGHTA, CDR2 FQGNSA. The V gene end was trimmed by 3 bases and the J gene end by 13 bases; junction bases not matched to a gene: 18. The CDR3 is made up of 16 amino acids. The chain's CDR3 is CASSFTGAGNTIYQHS. CDR3 DNA: TGTGCCAGCAGCTTTACAGGGGCAGGAAACACCATATATCAGCATTCT.

The chain joins TRBV7-3 to TRBJ2-5; TRBD2 might be the D (5 bases). The CDR3 totals 13 residues. Trimming stripped 3 bases from V and 2 bases from J, with 7 bases between. Germline CDR1 is SGHTA and CDR2 is FQGTGA. The DNA for the CDR3 is TGTGCCAGCAGCTTTCGGGAACAAGAGACCCAGTACTTC. It specifies CASSFREQETQYF.

The rearrangement joins TRBV7-8 to TRBJ1-3, with 7 bases identical to TRBD1. The CDR3 contains 14 residues. V was clipped by 4 bases and J by 14 bases; unmatched bases: 14. The germline V gene has CDR1 SGHVS and CDR2 FQNEAQ. The CDR3 loop reads CASSSGPGGNGVYF. CDR3 nucleotide sequence: TGTGCCAGCAGCTCCGGTCCAGGGGGAAACGGGGTATATTTT.

A note on this clonotype: A much larger clone sits a single nucleotide away, making a read error possible. DNA of the CDR3: TGCGCCAGCAGCCCGGTGGGACAGGGATCATATGAGCAGTTCTTC. Protein product: CASSPVGQGSYEQFF. The rearrangement uses TRBV4-1 and TRBJ2-1, with TRBD1 matching 9 bases. J lost 8 bases, V lost 4 bases, and 9 bases had no gene match. The CDR3 loop spans 15 amino acids. The germline CDR1 and CDR2 sequences are MGHRA and YSYEKL.